This T cell receptor (beta chain) was captured in a study of T cells in localized non-small cell lung cancer. As regards this clone: The antigen is undetermined.

Sequencing was performed with immunoSEQ multiplex PCR; in TCRdb, only in-frame clones are kept and a portion is missing. The sample lists about 26,000 clones; approximately 90% were seen once. Study-wide results and caveats: Detection in adjacent lung was observed for a median about 56 of the top 100 tumor clones. Only one tumor region was sequenced, so heterogeneity remains possible.

Germline CDR1 and CDR2: MNHEY and SMNVEV (reference sequence). CDR3 length: 12 amino acids. Trimming stripped 5 bases from V and 4 bases from J, with 9 bases between. Sequencing used peripheral blood, obtained before any cancer treatment. The receptor comes from a female donor of 60 years or more with stage II squamous cell lung carcinoma. This chain links TRBV27 with TRBJ2-7; D might be TRBD1 (5 bases). CDR3 loop: CASSDQGYEQYF. The DNA of the CDR3 is TGTGCCAGCAGTGACCAGGGTTACGAGCAGTACTTC.